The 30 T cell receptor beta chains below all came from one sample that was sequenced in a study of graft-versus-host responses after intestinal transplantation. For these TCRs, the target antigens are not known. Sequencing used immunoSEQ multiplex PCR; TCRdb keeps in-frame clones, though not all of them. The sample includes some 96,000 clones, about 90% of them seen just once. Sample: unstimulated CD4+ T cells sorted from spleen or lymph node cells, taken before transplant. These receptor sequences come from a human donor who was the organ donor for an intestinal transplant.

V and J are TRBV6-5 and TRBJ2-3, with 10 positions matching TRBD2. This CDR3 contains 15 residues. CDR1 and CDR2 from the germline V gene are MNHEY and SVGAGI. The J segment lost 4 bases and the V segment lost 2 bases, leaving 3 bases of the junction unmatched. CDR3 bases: TGTGCCAGCAGTTACCTAGCGGGGGAGGCAGATACGCAGTATTTT. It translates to CASSYLAGEADTQYF.

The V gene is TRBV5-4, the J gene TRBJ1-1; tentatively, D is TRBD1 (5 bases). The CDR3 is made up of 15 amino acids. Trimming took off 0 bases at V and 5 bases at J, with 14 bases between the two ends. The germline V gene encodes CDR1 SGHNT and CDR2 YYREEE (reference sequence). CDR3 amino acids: CASSLVGGGKTEAFF. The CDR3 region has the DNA TGTGCCAGCAGCTTGGTAGGTGGGGGTAAGACTGAAGCTTTCTTT.

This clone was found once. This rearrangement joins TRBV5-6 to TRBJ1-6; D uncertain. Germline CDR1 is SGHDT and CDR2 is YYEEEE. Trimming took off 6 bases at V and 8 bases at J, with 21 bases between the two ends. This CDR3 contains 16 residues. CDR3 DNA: TGTGCCAGCACCTTCCGGACCCAACCCACCCATTCACCCCTCCACTTT. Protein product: CASTFRTQPTHSPLHF.

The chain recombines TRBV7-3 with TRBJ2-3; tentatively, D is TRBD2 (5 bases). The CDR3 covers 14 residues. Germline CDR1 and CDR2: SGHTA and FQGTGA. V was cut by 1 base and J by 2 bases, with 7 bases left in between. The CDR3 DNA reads TGTGCCAGCAGCTTAATAGCGAACACAGATACGCAGTATTTT. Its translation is CASSLIANTDTQYF.

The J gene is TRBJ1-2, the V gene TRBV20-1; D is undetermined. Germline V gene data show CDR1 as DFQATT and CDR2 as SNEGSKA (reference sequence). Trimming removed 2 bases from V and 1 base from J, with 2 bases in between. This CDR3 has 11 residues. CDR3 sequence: CSARSNYGYTF. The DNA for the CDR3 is TGCAGTGCTAGAAGTAACTATGGCTACACCTTC.

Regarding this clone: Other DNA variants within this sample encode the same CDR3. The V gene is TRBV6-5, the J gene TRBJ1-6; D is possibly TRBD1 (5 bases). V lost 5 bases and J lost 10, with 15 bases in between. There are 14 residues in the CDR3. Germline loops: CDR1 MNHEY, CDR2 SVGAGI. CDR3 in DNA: TGTGCCAGCAGTCCCCGTGGGGGTGGGTCACCCCTCCACTTT. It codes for CASSPRGGGSPLHF.

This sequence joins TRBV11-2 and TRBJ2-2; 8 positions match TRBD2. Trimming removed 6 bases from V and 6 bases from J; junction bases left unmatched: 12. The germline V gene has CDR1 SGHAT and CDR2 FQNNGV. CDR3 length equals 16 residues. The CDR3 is CASRTGRASISGELFF. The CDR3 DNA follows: TGTGCCAGCAGAACCGGGAGGGCCTCGATCTCCGGGGAGCTGTTTTTT.

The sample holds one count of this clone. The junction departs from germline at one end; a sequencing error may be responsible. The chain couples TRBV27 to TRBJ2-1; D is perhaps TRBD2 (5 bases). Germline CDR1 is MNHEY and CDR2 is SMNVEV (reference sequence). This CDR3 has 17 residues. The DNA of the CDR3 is TGTGCCACCAGTGAGCCGGGATCCGGTATCTTCGGCAATGAGCAGTTCTTC. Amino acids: CATSEPGSGIFGNEQFF.

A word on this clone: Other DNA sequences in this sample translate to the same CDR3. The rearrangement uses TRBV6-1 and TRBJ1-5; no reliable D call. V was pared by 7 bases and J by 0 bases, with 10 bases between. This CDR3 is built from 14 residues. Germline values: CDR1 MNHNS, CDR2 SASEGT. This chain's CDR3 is CASIDNYSNQPQHF. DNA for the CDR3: TGTGCCAGCATCGACAACTATAGCAATCAGCCCCAGCATTTT.

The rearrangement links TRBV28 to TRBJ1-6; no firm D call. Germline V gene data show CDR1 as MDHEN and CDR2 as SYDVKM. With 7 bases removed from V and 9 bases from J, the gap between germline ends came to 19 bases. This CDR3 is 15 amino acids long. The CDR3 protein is CASTPSPTPLSPLHF. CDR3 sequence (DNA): TGTGCCAGCACCCCTTCCCCTACCCCCCTTTCACCCCTCCACTTT.

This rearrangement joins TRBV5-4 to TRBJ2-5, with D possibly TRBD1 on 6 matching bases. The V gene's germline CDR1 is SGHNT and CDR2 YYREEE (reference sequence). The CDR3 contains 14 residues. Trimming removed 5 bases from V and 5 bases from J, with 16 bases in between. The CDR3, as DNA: TGTGCCAGCAGTCTTGCCTCTCAGGGGGAGACCCAGTACTTC. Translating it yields CASSLASQGETQYF. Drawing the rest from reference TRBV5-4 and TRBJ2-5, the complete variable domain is ETGVTQSPTHLIKTRGQQVTLRCSSQSGHNTVSWYQQALGQGPQFIFQYYREEENGRGNFPPRFSGLQFPNYSSELNVNALELDDSALYLCASSLASQGETQYFGPGTRLLVL.

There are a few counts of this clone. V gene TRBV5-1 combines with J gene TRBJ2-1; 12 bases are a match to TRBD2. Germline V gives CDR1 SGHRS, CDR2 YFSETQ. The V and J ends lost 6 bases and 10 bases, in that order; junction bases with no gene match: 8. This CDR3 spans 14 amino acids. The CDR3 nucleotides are TGCGCCAGCAACAAACTAGCGGGGGGATGGGAGCAGTTCTTC. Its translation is CASNKLAGGWEQFF.

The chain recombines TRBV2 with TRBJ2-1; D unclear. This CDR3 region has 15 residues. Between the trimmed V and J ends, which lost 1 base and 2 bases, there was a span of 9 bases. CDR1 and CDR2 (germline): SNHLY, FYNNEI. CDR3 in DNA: TGTGCCAGCAGTGAAGACGGTCTACCCTACAATGAGCAGTTCTTC. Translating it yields CASSEDGLPYNEQFF.

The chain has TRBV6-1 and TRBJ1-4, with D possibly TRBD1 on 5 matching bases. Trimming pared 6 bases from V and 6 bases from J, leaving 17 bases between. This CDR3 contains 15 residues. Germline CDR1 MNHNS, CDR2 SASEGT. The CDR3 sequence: CASRGRQLTDEKLFF. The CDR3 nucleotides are TGTGCCAGCAGGGGTCGACAGCTCACGGATGAAAAACTGTTTTTT.

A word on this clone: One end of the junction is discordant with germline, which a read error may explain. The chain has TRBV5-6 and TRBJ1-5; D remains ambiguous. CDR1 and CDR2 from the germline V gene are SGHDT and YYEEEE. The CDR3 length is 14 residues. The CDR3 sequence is CASSWGYSNRPQHF. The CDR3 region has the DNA TGTGCCAGCAGCTGGGGATATAGCAATCGGCCCCAGCATTTT.

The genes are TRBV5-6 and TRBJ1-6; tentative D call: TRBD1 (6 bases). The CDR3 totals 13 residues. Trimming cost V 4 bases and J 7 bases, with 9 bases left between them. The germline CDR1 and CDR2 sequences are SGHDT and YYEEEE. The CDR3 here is CASSIQGNSPLHF. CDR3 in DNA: TGTGCCAGCAGCATTCAGGGGAATTCACCCCTCCACTTT.

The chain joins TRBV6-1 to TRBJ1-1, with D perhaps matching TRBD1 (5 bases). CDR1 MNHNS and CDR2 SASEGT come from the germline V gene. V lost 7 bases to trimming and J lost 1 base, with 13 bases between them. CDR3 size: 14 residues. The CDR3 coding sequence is TGTGCCAGCACGCTGTCAGGGCGGAACACTGAAGCTTTCTTT. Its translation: CASTLSGRNTEAFF.

The CDR3 region is CASLRDRFTDTQYF. The CDR3, as DNA: TGTGCCAGCCTTAGGGACCGATTCACAGATACGCAGTATTTT. The V gene is TRBV7-9, the J gene TRBJ2-3, with D perhaps given as TRBD1 or TRBD2 (5 bases each). The V gene lost 8 bases and the J gene lost 2 bases, with 14 bases spanning the gap. Germline V lookup: CDR1 SEHNR, CDR2 FQNEAQ (reference sequence). The CDR3 totals 14 residues.

The CDR3 spells CASSYSSDSRGNTIYF. Here the CDR3 DNA reads TGTGCCAGCAGTTACTCGTCTGACAGCAGAGGAAACACCATATATTTT. The V and J genes are TRBV6-6 and TRBJ1-3, with a weak D call TRBD1 (5 bases). There are 16 residues in the CDR3. Germline-derived CDR1 and CDR2 are MNHNY and SVGAGI (reference sequence). V was shortened by 0 bases and J by 4 bases, with 13 bases between the two germline ends.

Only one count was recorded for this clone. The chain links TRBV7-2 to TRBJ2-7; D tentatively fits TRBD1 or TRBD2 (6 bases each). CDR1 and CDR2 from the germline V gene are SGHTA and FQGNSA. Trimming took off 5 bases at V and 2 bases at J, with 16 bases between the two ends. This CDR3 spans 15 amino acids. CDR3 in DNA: TGTGCCAGCAGCCCAGGGGTAATAGCGGCCTACGAGCAGTACTTC. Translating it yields CASSPGVIAAYEQYF.

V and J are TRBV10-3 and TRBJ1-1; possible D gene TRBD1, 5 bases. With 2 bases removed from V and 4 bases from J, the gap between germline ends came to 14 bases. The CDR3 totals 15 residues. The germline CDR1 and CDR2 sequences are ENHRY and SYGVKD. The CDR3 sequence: CAISEKRVQGTEAFF. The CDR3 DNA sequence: TGTGCCATCAGTGAGAAAAGGGTTCAGGGCACTGAAGCTTTCTTT.

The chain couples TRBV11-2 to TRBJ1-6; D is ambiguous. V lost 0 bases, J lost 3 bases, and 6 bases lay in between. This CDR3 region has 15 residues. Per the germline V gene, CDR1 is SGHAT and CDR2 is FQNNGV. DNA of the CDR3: TGTGCCAGCAGCTTAGATGGCAGCTATAATTCACCCCTCCACTTT. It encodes CASSLDGSYNSPLHF.

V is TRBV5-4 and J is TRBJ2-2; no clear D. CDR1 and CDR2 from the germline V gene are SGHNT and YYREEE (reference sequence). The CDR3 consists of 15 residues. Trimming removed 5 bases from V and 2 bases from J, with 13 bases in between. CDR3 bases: TGTGCCAGCAGTCCAGTTAATTTAAACACCGGGGAGCTGTTTTTT. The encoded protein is CASSPVNLNTGELFF.

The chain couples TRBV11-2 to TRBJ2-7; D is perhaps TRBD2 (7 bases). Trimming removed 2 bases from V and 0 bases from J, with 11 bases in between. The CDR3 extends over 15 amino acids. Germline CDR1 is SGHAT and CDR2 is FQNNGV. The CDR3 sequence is CASSLRGGASYEQYF. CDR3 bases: TGTGCCAGCAGCTTAAGAGGGGGGGCCTCCTACGAGCAGTACTTC.

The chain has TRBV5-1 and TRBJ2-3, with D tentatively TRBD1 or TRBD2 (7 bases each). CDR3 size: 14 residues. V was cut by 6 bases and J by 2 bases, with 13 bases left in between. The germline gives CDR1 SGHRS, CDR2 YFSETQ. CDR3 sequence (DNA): TGCGCCAGCACCCCAGGGGGGGCCACAGATACGCAGTATTTT. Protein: CASTPGGATDTQYF.

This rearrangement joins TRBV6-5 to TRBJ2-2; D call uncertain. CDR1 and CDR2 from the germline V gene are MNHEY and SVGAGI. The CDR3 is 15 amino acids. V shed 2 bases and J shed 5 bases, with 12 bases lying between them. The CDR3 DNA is TGTGCCAGCAGTTACGGTCTAGTAACGACCGGGGAGCTGTTTTTT. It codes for CASSYGLVTTGELFF.

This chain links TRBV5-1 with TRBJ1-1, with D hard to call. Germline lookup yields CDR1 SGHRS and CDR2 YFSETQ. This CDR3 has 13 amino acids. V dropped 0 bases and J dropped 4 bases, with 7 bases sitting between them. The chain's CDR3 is CASSLDQFTEAFF. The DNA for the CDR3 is TGCGCCAGCAGCTTGGACCAGTTCACTGAAGCTTTCTTT.

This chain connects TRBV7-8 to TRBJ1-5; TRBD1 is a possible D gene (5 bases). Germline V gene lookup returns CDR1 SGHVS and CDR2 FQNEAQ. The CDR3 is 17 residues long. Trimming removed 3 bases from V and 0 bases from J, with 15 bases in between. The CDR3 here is CASSLDTKPYSNQPQHF. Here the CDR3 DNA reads TGTGCCAGCAGCTTGGACACAAAGCCCTATAGCAATCAGCCCCAGCATTTT.

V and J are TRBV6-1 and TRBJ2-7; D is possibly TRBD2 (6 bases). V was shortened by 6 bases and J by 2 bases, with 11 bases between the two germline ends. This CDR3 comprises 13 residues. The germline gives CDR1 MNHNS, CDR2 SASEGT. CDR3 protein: CASREGYPYEQYF. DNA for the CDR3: TGTGCCAGCAGGGAGGGTTATCCCTACGAGCAGTACTTC.

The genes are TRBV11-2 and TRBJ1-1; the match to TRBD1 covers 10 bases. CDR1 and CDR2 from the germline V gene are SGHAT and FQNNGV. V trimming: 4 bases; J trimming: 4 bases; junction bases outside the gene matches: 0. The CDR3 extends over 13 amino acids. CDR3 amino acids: CASSWTGGTEAFF. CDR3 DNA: TGTGCCAGCAGCTGGACAGGGGGCACTGAAGCTTTCTTT.